A selection of T cell receptor beta chains follows, all from one sample in a study of T cells in Graves' hyperthyroidism and ophthalmopathy. A single record per CDR3 protein comes from TCRdb applying MiXCR to the multiplex PCR reads. The table lists under 650,000 distinct CDR3 sequences, around 15% of them singletons. The material sequenced was blood. The receptors were gathered from a woman aged 25 to 39 with Graves' hyperthyroidism. CDR3s include the opening cysteine and the closing phenylalanine or tryptophan. The order of the fields is clone size, J gene, D gene, V gene, CDR3 protein, CDR3 DNA. The D gene is left open where the match is weak. Rows may omit the clone size; those that give it use once, few, many or a size class.

clone size: few; J gene: TRBJ1-3; D gene: TRBD1; V gene: TRBV6-1; CDR3 protein: CASRDRGSGNTIYF; CDR3 DNA: TGTGCCAGCAGAGACAGGGGATCCGGAAACACCATATATTTT
clone size: many; J gene: TRBJ1-1; D gene: TRBD1; V gene: TRBV27; CDR3 protein: CASSGGLQGEAFF; CDR3 DNA: TGTGCCAGCAGTGGGGGCTTACAGGGGGAAGCTTTCTTT
clone size: many; J gene: TRBJ1-1; D gene: -; V gene: TRBV4-2; CDR3 protein: CASSQDDGVTEAFF; CDR3 DNA: TGTGCCAGCAGCCAAGACGACGGCGTCACTGAAGCTTTCTTT
clone size: few; J gene: TRBJ2-1; D gene: -; V gene: TRBV5-6; CDR3 protein: CASSLGLGVYNEQFF; CDR3 DNA: TGTGCCAGCAGCTTGGGACTTGGGGTCTACAATGAGCAGTTCTTC
clone size: many; J gene: TRBJ1-5; D gene: -; V gene: TRBV12-3/TRBV12-4; CDR3 protein: CASKYRLGPQHF; CDR3 DNA: TGTGCCAGCAAATACAGGCTCGGGCCCCAGCATTTT
clone size: -; J gene: TRBJ1-1; D gene: -; V gene: TRBV5-1; CDR3 protein: CASSPGGGDTEAFF; CDR3 DNA: TGCGCCAGCAGCCCAGGAGGAGGCGACACTGAAGCTTTCTTT
clone size: -; J gene: TRBJ1-4; D gene: -; V gene: TRBV15; CDR3 protein: CATSRRGGVQEKLFF; CDR3 DNA: TGTGCCACCAGCCGGAGAGGAGGGGTACAGGAAAAACTGTTTTTT
clone size: many; J gene: TRBJ1-1; D gene: -; V gene: TRBV28; CDR3 protein: CASSFPLRNTEAFF; CDR3 DNA: TGTGCCAGCAGTTTTCCCCTGAGGAACACTGAAGCTTTCTTT
clone size: -; J gene: TRBJ2-2; D gene: TRBD1; V gene: TRBV28; CDR3 protein: CASSETGTNTGELFF; CDR3 DNA: TGTGCCAGCAGTGAGACAGGGACAAACACCGGGGAGCTGTTTTTT
clone size: few; J gene: TRBJ2-7; D gene: -; V gene: TRBV29-1; CDR3 protein: CSVEGRVPPYEQYF; CDR3 DNA: TGCAGCGTTGAAGGGAGAGTCCCCCCCTACGAGCAGTACTTC
clone size: many; J gene: TRBJ2-2; D gene: TRBD2; V gene: TRBV11-2; CDR3 protein: CASSPHPQTSGRTGELFF; CDR3 DNA: TGTGCCAGCAGCCCCCATCCACAGACTAGCGGGAGAACCGGGGAGCTGTTTTTT
clone size: -; J gene: TRBJ1-4; D gene: TRBD1; V gene: TRBV5-1; CDR3 protein: CASSRRGQGNEKLFF; CDR3 DNA: TGCGCCAGCAGCAGACGGGGACAGGGAAATGAAAAACTGTTTTTT
clone size: many; J gene: TRBJ2-7; D gene: -; V gene: TRBV20-1; CDR3 protein: CKVGGTYEQYF; CDR3 DNA: TGCAAGGTCGGGGGTACCTACGAGCAGTACTTC
clone size: once; J gene: TRBJ1-2; D gene: -; V gene: TRBV20-1; CDR3 protein: CSASSANYGYTF; CDR3 DNA: TGCAGTGCTAGTTCGGCTAACTATGGCTACACCTTC
clone size: many; J gene: TRBJ1-5; D gene: -; V gene: TRBV6-2/TRBV6-3; CDR3 protein: CASSYLPNSNQPQHF; CDR3 DNA: TGTGCCAGCAGTTACTTACCGAATAGCAATCAGCCCCAGCATTTT
clone size: -; J gene: TRBJ2-7; D gene: TRBD2; V gene: TRBV9; CDR3 protein: CASSATTSGTTYEQYF; CDR3 DNA: TGTGCCAGCAGCGCCACGACTAGCGGGACGACCTACGAGCAGTACTTC
clone size: many; J gene: TRBJ2-3; D gene: -; V gene: TRBV28; CDR3 protein: CASNVGSPSTDTQYF; CDR3 DNA: TGTGCCAGCAATGTCGGGAGTCCCAGCACAGATACGCAGTATTTT
clone size: -; J gene: TRBJ1-5; D gene: TRBD1; V gene: TRBV12-5; CDR3 protein: CASAWGQGGQPQHF; CDR3 DNA: TGTGCTAGTGCCTGGGGACAGGGGGGTCAGCCCCAGCATTTT
clone size: many; J gene: TRBJ1-5; D gene: TRBD1; V gene: TRBV20-1; CDR3 protein: CSARDSGQALNQPQHF; CDR3 DNA: TGCAGTGCTAGAGACTCGGGACAGGCCCTCAATCAGCCCCAGCATTTT
clone size: -; J gene: TRBJ1-4; D gene: -; V gene: TRBV9; CDR3 protein: CASSVGGNEKLFF; CDR3 DNA: TGTGCCAGCAGCGTAGGCGGAAATGAAAAACTGTTTTTT
clone size: many; J gene: TRBJ2-1; D gene: -; V gene: TRBV2; CDR3 protein: CASSGAGESSYNEQFF; CDR3 DNA: TGTGCCAGCAGTGGCGCGGGCGAGAGCTCCTACAATGAGCAGTTCTTC
clone size: -; J gene: TRBJ2-7; D gene: -; V gene: TRBV6-6; CDR3 protein: CASSYPIGTSYEQYF; CDR3 DNA: TGTGCCAGCAGTTACCCGATCGGGACTTCCTACGAGCAGTACTTC
clone size: -; J gene: TRBJ1-5; D gene: -; V gene: TRBV29-1; CDR3 protein: CSVGGSQGQPQHF; CDR3 DNA: TGCAGCGTTGGGGGGAGCCAGGGTCAGCCCCAGCATTTT
clone size: few; J gene: TRBJ2-3; D gene: -; V gene: TRBV6-1; CDR3 protein: CASSQTVGTQYF; CDR3 DNA: TGTGCCAGCAGTCAGACGGTGGGTACGCAGTATTTT
clone size: -; J gene: TRBJ2-5; D gene: -; V gene: TRBV12-3/TRBV12-4; CDR3 protein: CASSLARSGETQYF; CDR3 DNA: TGTGCCAGCAGTTTAGCCAGGAGCGGAGAGACCCAGTACTTC
clone size: many; J gene: TRBJ2-7; D gene: TRBD1; V gene: TRBV20-1; CDR3 protein: CSAQGGYRGLGEQYF; CDR3 DNA: TGCAGTGCTCAAGGCGGGTACAGGGGGTTAGGCGAGCAGTACTTC
clone size: few; J gene: TRBJ2-7; D gene: TRBD2; V gene: TRBV28; CDR3 protein: CASSPPGLDFSYEQYF; CDR3 DNA: TGTGCCAGCAGTCCCCCCGGACTAGATTTTTCCTACGAGCAGTACTTC
clone size: few; J gene: TRBJ1-4; D gene: -; V gene: TRBV4-2; CDR3 protein: CASSAAPGAWSEKLFF; CDR3 DNA: TGTGCCAGCAGCGCTGCACCGGGGGCGTGGAGTGAAAAACTGTTTTTT
clone size: many; J gene: TRBJ2-3; D gene: TRBD2; V gene: TRBV5-1; CDR3 protein: CASTQLAGRTDTQYF; CDR3 DNA: TGCGCCAGCACCCAACTAGCGGGAAGGACAGATACGCAGTATTTT
clone size: few; J gene: TRBJ1-6; D gene: -; V gene: TRBV19; CDR3 protein: CASGAGQKLSPLHF; CDR3 DNA: TGTGCCAGTGGGGCCGGGCAAAAACTTTCGCCCCTCCACTTT
clone size: many; J gene: TRBJ2-7; D gene: -; V gene: TRBV20-1; CDR3 protein: CSARDLGDGEQYF; CDR3 DNA: TGCAGTGCTAGAGATCTCGGGGACGGCGAGCAGTACTTC
clone size: -; J gene: TRBJ2-1; D gene: TRBD2; V gene: TRBV20-1; CDR3 protein: CSASEAGNLNIEQFF; CDR3 DNA: TGCAGTGCTAGTGAAGCGGGGAACCTAAATATCGAGCAGTTCTTC
clone size: many; J gene: TRBJ2-7; D gene: -; V gene: TRBV6-2/TRBV6-3; CDR3 protein: CASSRRERSDEQYF; CDR3 DNA: TGTGCCAGCAGCAGACGGGAGAGAAGCGACGAGCAGTACTTC
clone size: -; J gene: TRBJ1-4; D gene: TRBD1; V gene: TRBV7-9; CDR3 protein: CASSPYGTGVEKLFF; CDR3 DNA: TGTGCCAGCAGCCCCTACGGGACAGGTGTTGAAAAACTGTTTTTT
clone size: few; J gene: TRBJ2-3; D gene: -; V gene: TRBV20-1; CDR3 protein: CSADPPRAGYTDTQYF; CDR3 DNA: TGCAGTGCTGACCCCCCCCGGGCGGGGTACACAGATACGCAGTATTTT
clone size: -; J gene: TRBJ2-7; D gene: -; V gene: TRBV20-1; CDR3 protein: CSARGGQRRGLSSYEQYF; CDR3 DNA: TGCAGTGCTAGAGGGGGACAACGTCGGGGATTGAGCTCCTACGAGCAGTACTTC
clone size: many; J gene: TRBJ2-7; D gene: -; V gene: TRBV2; CDR3 protein: CASGAGRGGYEQYF; CDR3 DNA: TGTGCCAGCGGGGCGGGCAGAGGGGGCTACGAGCAGTACTTC
clone size: few; J gene: TRBJ2-5; D gene: TRBD1; V gene: TRBV12-3/TRBV12-4; CDR3 protein: CASSFDRAETQYF; CDR3 DNA: TGTGCCAGCAGTTTCGACAGGGCAGAGACCCAGTACTTC
clone size: many; J gene: TRBJ1-5; D gene: -; V gene: TRBV28; CDR3 protein: CASSPNGRPQHF; CDR3 DNA: TGTGCCAGCAGTCCCAATGGGCGGCCCCAGCATTTT
clone size: -; J gene: TRBJ1-3; D gene: TRBD1; V gene: TRBV7-6; CDR3 protein: CASSLTSVGQGFGNTIYF; CDR3 DNA: TGTGCCAGCAGCTTAACATCTGTGGGACAGGGTTTCGGAAACACCATATATTTT
clone size: many; J gene: TRBJ2-7; D gene: -; V gene: TRBV2; CDR3 protein: CASSERPVGSYEQYF; CDR3 DNA: TGTGCCAGCAGTGAAAGGCCCGTTGGCTCCTACGAGCAGTACTTC
clone size: -; J gene: TRBJ2-3; D gene: TRBD2; V gene: TRBV10-3; CDR3 protein: CAIRNVGLAGGTDTQYF; CDR3 DNA: TGTGCCATCAGGAACGTTGGACTAGCGGGAGGCACAGATACGCAGTATTTT
clone size: few; J gene: TRBJ1-2; D gene: TRBD1; V gene: TRBV2; CDR3 protein: CASRNTQGQGLGYTF; CDR3 DNA: TGTGCCAGCAGGAACACCCAGGGACAGGGCCTTGGCTACACCTTC
clone size: -; J gene: TRBJ2-7; D gene: -; V gene: TRBV28; CDR3 protein: CASSWEQGFGEQYF; CDR3 DNA: TGTGCCAGCAGTTGGGAACAGGGCTTTGGGGAGCAGTACTTC
clone size: many; J gene: TRBJ2-3; D gene: TRBD2; V gene: TRBV2; CDR3 protein: CASSEERGLGDTQYF; CDR3 DNA: TGTGCCAGCAGTGAAGAGCGGGGCCTGGGGGATACGCAGTATTTT
clone size: many; J gene: TRBJ1-6; D gene: -; V gene: TRBV14; CDR3 protein: CASSQDLRTPLHF; CDR3 DNA: TGTGCCAGCAGCCAAGATCTCCGGACACCCCTCCACTTT
clone size: many; J gene: TRBJ2-7; D gene: -; V gene: TRBV7-2; CDR3 protein: CASSLIGQLDEQYF; CDR3 DNA: TGTGCCAGCAGCCTAATCGGGCAGTTGGACGAGCAGTACTTC
clone size: few; J gene: TRBJ2-5; D gene: TRBD1; V gene: TRBV5-6; CDR3 protein: CASSLADRGSYF; CDR3 DNA: TGTGCCAGCAGCTTGGCCGACAGGGGATCGTACTTC
clone size: few; J gene: TRBJ1-3; D gene: -; V gene: TRBV5-4; CDR3 protein: CASSLEQRNTIYF; CDR3 DNA: TGTGCCAGCAGCTTGGAGCAGAGAAACACCATATATTTT
clone size: -; J gene: TRBJ2-3; D gene: TRBD2; V gene: TRBV6-1; CDR3 protein: CASSQGLAGGHTDTQYF; CDR3 DNA: TGTGCCAGCAGCCAGGGACTAGCGGGAGGCCACACAGATACGCAGTATTTT